This TCR beta chain was retrieved from a study of neurological immune-mediated disorders (dated by TCRdb to the late 2010s). For the wider study: The study compared peripheral blood TCR-beta repertoires of HTLV-I-associated myelopathy (HAM/TSP) patients, multiple sclerosis patients and healthy controls using UMI-based sequencing. The roughly 110 TCR-beta libraries included longitudinal samples, technical triplicates and paired sorted CD4+ and CD8+ T-cell subsets alongside PBMC samples. The cohort comprised about 71 subjects: roughly 15 HAM/TSP patients, around 34 multiple sclerosis patients and approximately 20 healthy controls.

The paper's findings and limits, for the study overall: The highest TCR clonal expansion was observed in HAM/TSP patients, whereas the lowest was observed in MS patients, even when compared with healthy controls. Across subjects, expanded clones never shared an identical CDR3 amino acid sequence, which suggests that the TCR-beta repertoires in every group were private.

This clonotype was recorded at least ten times. The target of this receptor is not known. Base qualities were left out, and no much larger clone turns up one base away. For unsorted PBMC libraries, 2 million PBMCs were used after storage in RNAlater at -80 degrees C until RNA extraction. PBMCs were separated from peripheral blood using Ficoll-Hypaque density gradient centrifugation and then cryopreserved in liquid nitrogen. The junction shows trimming of 4 bases on V and 4 bases on J, and the gene matches do not reach 4 bases of it. The CDR3 spans 15 residues, from the cysteine through the phenylalanine. The CDR3 DNA has 45 bases and is translated from base 1. cDNA synthesis used template-switch 5'RACE with a primer carrying a 10-nucleotide random unique molecular identifier tagging each TCR transcript. Every sequencing run yielded over 190 million TCR-beta sequences covering 15-18 subjects. The RNeasy kit was used for extraction of total RNA. The KAPA Real-time Library Amplification kit was used to amplify TCR-beta VDJ regions with primers for the TCR constant region and the 5'RACE anchor. Sample indexes and Illumina adaptors were added in a first PCR, after which library yield was increased in a second PCR. After Ampure bead purification, the TCR product of roughly 650 bp was size-selected on a 2% E-gel SizeSelection system. Before pooling, libraries had their quality checked on a Bioanalyzer, their concentration measured with Qubit, and their quantity determined with the Kapa Library Quantification kit. An Illumina HiSeq 2500 was used to sequence the libraries paired-end at 2 x 150 bp. To increase sequence diversity, roughly 25-31% phiX was spiked into each library pool. The authors' analysis ran thus. The UMI-based MiGEC pipeline processed quality-filtered reads and removed over 80% of raw TCR sequences during error correction. VDJ genes were aligned to IMGT germline references, and each clonotype was defined by a unique CDR3 amino acid sequence together with V-J genes. Clonal expansion, Shannon diversity, and CDR3 relatedness (CalcPairwiseDistances, ClusterSamples) were evaluated with VDJtools, and phylogenetic trees were built with CLCbio workbench. Using coefficient-of-variation modelling across technical triplicates, the study counted a clone as expanded if it had at least 8 unique UMIs. TCRdb passed the public sequencing reads through fastp at Q25 and MiXCR, retaining productive beta sequences. Every entry covers one CDR3 protein and lists the most common genes and DNA from its rows. The V and J calls here are based on TCRdb, not the publication. The sample profile shows about 50,000 distinct CDR3 sequences; over 9% of them were found once. Roughly 5.2% of the sample belongs to the ten largest clones.

The rearrangement joined TRBV12-3 or TRBV12-4 to TRBJ2-1, with 10 junctional bases fitting TRBD2. The sequencing input was PBMCs. The receptor was derived from a man between 65 and 79 years old with HTLV-1-associated myelopathy (HAM/TSP). This receptor carries the CDR3 CASSWGAGGYNEQFF. The nucleotides read TGTGCCAGCAGTTGGGGAGCGGGAGGGTACAATGAGCAGTTCTTC.